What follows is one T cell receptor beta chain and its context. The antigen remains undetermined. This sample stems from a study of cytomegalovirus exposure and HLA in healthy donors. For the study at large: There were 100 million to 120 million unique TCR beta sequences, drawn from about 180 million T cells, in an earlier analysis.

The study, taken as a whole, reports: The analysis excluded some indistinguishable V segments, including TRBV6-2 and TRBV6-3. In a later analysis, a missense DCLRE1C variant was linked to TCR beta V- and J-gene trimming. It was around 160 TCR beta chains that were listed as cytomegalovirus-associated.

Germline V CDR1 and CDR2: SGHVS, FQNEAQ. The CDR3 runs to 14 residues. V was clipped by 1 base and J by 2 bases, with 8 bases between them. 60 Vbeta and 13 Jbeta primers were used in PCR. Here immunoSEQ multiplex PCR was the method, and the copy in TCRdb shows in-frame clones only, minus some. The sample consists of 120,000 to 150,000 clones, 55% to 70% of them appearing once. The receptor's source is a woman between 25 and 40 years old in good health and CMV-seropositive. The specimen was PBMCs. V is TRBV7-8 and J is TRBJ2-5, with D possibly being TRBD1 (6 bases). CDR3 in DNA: TGTGCCAGCAGCTTAGATGGACAGCAAGAGACCCAGTACTTC. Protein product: CASSLDGQQETQYF.